The 23 T cell receptor beta chains below all came from one sample that was sequenced in a study of cytomegalovirus exposure and HLA in healthy donors. The primer mix had 60 Vbeta and 13 Jbeta primers. This table comes from immunoSEQ multiplex PCR, and its TCRdb copy is limited to in-frame clones, with some not included. The specimen's table records about 60,000 clones. The sample comprised PBMCs. These receptors all stem from a man aged 50 to 59 in good health and CMV-seropositive.

The gene calls are TRBV14 and TRBJ2-7; 9 bases agree with TRBD1. V dropped 4 bases and J dropped 2; count of bases not matched to a gene: 6. Germline V gives CDR1 SGHDN, CDR2 FVKESK. The CDR3 sequence is 15 residues long. The CDR3 DNA sequence: TGTGCCAGCAGCCTTGGACAGGGGACCACCTACGAGCAGTACTTC. Its protein product is CASSLGQGTTYEQYF.

This chain connects TRBV4-3 to TRBJ2-5, with D perhaps TRBD2 (6 bases). V shed 0 bases and J shed 2 bases, with 13 bases lying between them. From germline, CDR1 is LGHNA and CDR2 YSLEER. CDR3 length: 16 residues. The DNA of the CDR3 is TGCGCCAGCAGCCAAGATTGGAGGGGCGGACAAGAGACCCAGTACTTC. It translates to CASSQDWRGGQETQYF.

V and J are TRBV25-1 and TRBJ1-3; no clear D. Trimming took off 3 bases at V and 0 bases at J, with 9 bases between the two ends. Germline assignment: CDR1 MGHDK and CDR2 SYGVNS. The CDR3 runs 15 residues. The CDR3 sequence: CASSDFRDSGNTIYF. CDR3 DNA: TGTGCCAGCAGTGATTTTCGGGACTCTGGAAACACCATATATTTT.

This sequence joins TRBV4-3 and TRBJ1-6; 7 bases fit TRBD1. Germline values: CDR1 LGHNA, CDR2 YSLEER. This CDR3 comprises 19 residues. Germline trimming cut 2 bases from V and 1 base from J; bases unmatched to any gene: 11. The CDR3 is CASSQRDRVRGSYNSPLHF. In nucleotides, the CDR3 is TGCGCCAGCAGCCAACGTGACAGGGTTCGAGGTTCCTATAATTCACCCCTCCACTTT.

A remark on this clone: Other DNA variants within this sample encode the same CDR3. The chain links TRBV29-1 to TRBJ1-1; 8 bases are a match to TRBD1. Per the germline V gene, CDR1 is SQVTM and CDR2 is ANQGSEA. V trimming: 6 bases; J trimming: 4 bases; junction bases outside the gene matches: 1. The CDR3 is made up of 11 amino acids. The CDR3 loop is CSVGQGTEAFF. The CDR3 DNA follows: TGCAGCGTAGGACAGGGCACTGAAGCTTTCTTT.

The gene calls are TRBV5-8 and TRBJ1-5; D is possibly TRBD1 (5 bases). The CDR3 has 17 residues. The V end was cut by 0 bases, the J end by 6 bases, with 19 bases between. Germline V lookup: CDR1 SGHTS, CDR2 YDEGEE. CDR3 residues: CASSLAGGQGLSQPQHF. DNA for the CDR3: TGTGCCAGCAGCTTGGCTGGAGGGCAGGGTTTGAGTCAGCCCCAGCATTTT.

The chain joins TRBV19 to TRBJ1-3; the D gene is possibly TRBD1 (6 bases). V shed 4 bases and J shed 0 bases, with 7 bases lying between them. The CDR3 sequence is 14 residues long. Germline values: CDR1 LNHDA, CDR2 SQIVND (reference sequence). Written as DNA, the CDR3 is TGTGCCAGTAGTAGACAGGTCTCTGGAAACACCATATATTTT. Protein product: CASSRQVSGNTIYF.

The gene calls are TRBV27 and TRBJ2-5; 7 bases map to TRBD2. Trimming took 6 bases from V and 4 from J; bases not matched to a gene: 11. The CDR3 length is 15 residues. Germline values: CDR1 MNHEY, CDR2 SMNVEV (reference sequence). CDR3 region: CASSFSGGGRETQYF. The CDR3 region has the DNA TGTGCCAGCAGCTTCTCGGGGGGTGGGAGAGAGACCCAGTACTTC.

The chain carries TRBV5-1 and TRBJ1-6, with D possibly being TRBD1 (6 bases). The V end lost 3 bases, the J end lost 5 bases, and 15 bases lay between the germline ends. This CDR3 region has 16 residues. Germline V gives CDR1 SGHRS, CDR2 YFSETQ. This CDR3 is CASSSQPTGNNSPLHF. The CDR3 DNA follows: TGCGCCAGCAGCTCCCAACCCACAGGGAATAATTCACCCCTCCACTTT. Full variable domain (remainder filled in from reference TRBV5-1 and TRBJ1-6): KAGVTQTPRYLIKTRGQQVTLSCSPISGHRSVSWYQQTPGQGLQFLFEYFSETQRNKGNFPGRFSGRQFSNSRSEMNVSTLELGDSALYLCASSSQPTGNNSPLHFGNGTRLTVT.

The rearrangement uses TRBV7-8 and TRBJ1-4; 8 bases line up with TRBD1. Germline assignment: CDR1 SGHVS and CDR2 FQNEAQ. This CDR3 is built from 16 residues. The V segment lost 4 bases and the J segment 3 bases; nucleotides outside the gene matches: 7. CDR3 sequence: CASSSTTGASNEKLFF. The CDR3 nucleotides are TGTGCCAGCAGCTCTACGACAGGGGCGTCTAATGAAAAACTGTTTTTT.

The J gene is TRBJ2-2, the V gene TRBV7-9; D unclear. This CDR3 region has 15 residues. Trimming removed 5 bases at V and 6 bases at J, with 16 bases between. Germline CDR1 SEHNR, CDR2 FQNEAQ (reference sequence). CDR3 region: CASSAPLGPAGELFF. The CDR3 coding sequence is TGTGCCAGCAGCGCTCCGCTGGGCCCGGCCGGGGAGCTGTTTTTT. The full variable domain, its missing parts supplied by reference TRBV7-9 and TRBJ2-2, is DTGVSQNPRHKITKRGQNVTFRCDPISEHNRLYWYRQTLGQGPEFLTYFQNEAQLEKSRLLSDRFSAERPKGSFSTLEIQRTEQGDSAMYLCASSAPLGPAGELFFGEGSRLTVL.

The J gene is TRBJ2-1, the V gene TRBV9; 8 bases are shared with TRBD1. The germline V gene has CDR1 SGDLS and CDR2 YYNGEE. The CDR3 is made up of 15 amino acids. Trimming took 3 bases from V and 9 from J; bases not matched to a gene: 11. In nucleotides, the CDR3 is TGTGCCAGCAGCGCCCCAACCGGGACAGGTGGTGAGCAGTTCTTC. Protein product: CASSAPTGTGGEQFF.

The chain uses TRBV7-9 and TRBJ1-3; D is unclear. Germline CDR1 and CDR2: SEHNR and FQNEAQ (reference sequence). Trimming took off 5 bases at V and 0 bases at J, with 8 bases between the two ends. The CDR3 length is 14 residues. The CDR3: CASSPYISGNTIYF. In DNA form, the CDR3 reads TGTGCCAGCAGCCCTTATATCTCTGGAAACACCATATATTTT.

This chain uses TRBV9 with TRBJ2-1; 12 positions agree with TRBD2. Germline V gene sequence: CDR1 SGDLS, CDR2 YYNGEE. The V gene end was trimmed by 4 bases and the J gene end by 2 bases; junction bases not matched to a gene: 10. The CDR3 sequence is 18 residues long. The CDR3 coding sequence is TGTGCCAGCAGCTCTCGACTAGCGGGGGACCAAACCTACAATGAGCAGTTCTTC. Translated: CASSSRLAGDQTYNEQFF. Using reference TRBV9 and TRBJ2-1 for the parts outside the CDR3, the full variable domain is DSGVTQTPKHLITATGQRVTLRCSPRSGDLSVYWYQQSLDQGLQFLIQYYNGEERAKGNILERFSAQQFPDLHSELNLSSLELGDSALYFCASSSRLAGDQTYNEQFFGPGTRLTVL.

V gene TRBV29-1 combines with J gene TRBJ2-5; TRBD2 is a possible D gene (7 bases). V gave up 6 bases and J gave up 3 bases, with 17 bases separating them. Germline loops: CDR1 SQVTM, CDR2 ANQGSEA. The CDR3 contains 14 residues. CDR3 residues: CSVPRGAGEETQYF. CDR3 sequence (DNA): TGCAGCGTCCCACGGGGGGCAGGGGAAGAGACCCAGTACTTC.

This chain links TRBV6-5 with TRBJ1-4, with TRBD1 matching over 7 bases. The length of the CDR3 is 14 residues. V shed 3 bases and J 7 bases; nucleotides not matched to a gene: 5. Germline lookup yields CDR1 MNHEY and CDR2 SVGAGI. The CDR3 here is CASSYDRVGEKLFF. CDR3 sequence (DNA): TGTGCCAGCAGTTATGACAGGGTGGGTGAAAAACTGTTTTTT.

V and J are TRBV10-3 and TRBJ1-1, with TRBD1 matching over 9 bases. V lost 4 bases and J lost 1; bases outside the gene matches: 13. The CDR3 has 18 residues. The germline V gene has CDR1 ENHRY and CDR2 SYGVKD. CDR3 loop: CAISGDRVPTRGNTEAFF. The CDR3 DNA follows: TGTGCCATCAGTGGGGACAGGGTCCCCACCAGGGGGAACACTGAAGCTTTCTTT.

The rearrangement joins TRBV18 to TRBJ1-3; 9 bases agree with TRBD1. CDR1 and CDR2 from the germline V gene are KGHSH and LQKENI. J lost 8 bases, V lost 5 bases, and 4 bases had no gene match. The length of the CDR3 is 13 residues. DNA for the CDR3: TGTGCCAGCTCAGCAGGACAGGGGTACACCATATATTTT. It encodes CASSAGQGYTIYF.

V gene TRBV6-4 combines with J gene TRBJ2-1; TRBD2 aligns across 9 bases. The CDR3 has 14 amino acids. Germline V CDR1 and CDR2: MRHNA, SNTAGT. After removal of 1 base from V and 8 bases from J, the junction contained 3 bases not matched to a gene. The CDR3 sequence: CASSDLAGGHEQFF. CDR3 in DNA: TGTGCCAGCAGTGACTTGGCGGGGGGGCATGAGCAGTTCTTC.

The V and J genes are TRBV9 and TRBJ1-2; D might be TRBD1 (6 bases). V lost 0 bases and J 1 base, leaving 16 bases between the germline ends. CDR1 is SGDLS, CDR2 YYNGEE, per germline. There are 17 residues in the CDR3. The CDR3 is CASSVVGEGDFNYGYTF. The CDR3 DNA reads TGTGCCAGCAGCGTAGTAGGGGAGGGGGACTTTAACTATGGCTACACCTTC.

The CDR3 region has the DNA TGTGCCAGCAGCGTCGGGACTAGCGGGAGTCGAGAGCAGTACTTC. Translated, it gives CASSVGTSGSREQYF. The chain uses TRBV9 and TRBJ2-7; 14 bases agree with TRBD2. Germline loops: CDR1 SGDLS, CDR2 YYNGEE. V was pared by 2 bases and J by 7 bases, with 5 bases of the junction left unmatched. This CDR3 comprises 15 residues.

This chain joins TRBV5-4 and TRBJ1-2, with 8 bases identical to TRBD1. J was trimmed by 8 bases and V by 0 bases; bases with no gene match: 6. This CDR3 has 14 amino acids. Per the germline V gene, CDR1 is SGHNT and CDR2 is YYREEE (reference sequence). CDR3 nucleotide sequence: TGTGCCAGCAGCTTGGTTCAGGGGGCGAGGGGCTACACCTTC. Protein sequence: CASSLVQGARGYTF. The entire variable domain, with the rest obtained from reference TRBV5-4 and TRBJ1-2, is as follows: ETGVTQSPTHLIKTRGQQVTLRCSSQSGHNTVSWYQQALGQGPQFIFQYYREEENGRGNFPPRFSGLQFPNYSSELNVNALELDDSALYLCASSLVQGARGYTFGSGTRLTVV.

This chain links TRBV6-4 with TRBJ1-4; TRBD1 is a possible D gene (5 bases). V shed 5 bases and J shed 8 bases, with 18 bases lying between them. Germline values: CDR1 MRHNA, CDR2 SNTAGT. The length of the CDR3 is 15 residues. CDR3 sequence: CASSQKTGGMEKLFF. For the CDR3, the DNA is TGTGCCAGCAGTCAAAAAACCGGGGGAATGGAAAAACTGTTTTTT.